The rows below give T cell receptor beta chains drawn from one sample of a study of post-analysis software for immune sequencing data. TCRdb passed the PCR reads through MiXCR, listing each CDR3 protein once. The sample lists about 540,000 distinct CDR3 sequences, under 40% occurring once. Sequencing was performed on blood. The receptors come from a girl aged 2 to 17 with multiple sclerosis. Each CDR3 is given without its conserved first and last residue. The order of the fields is V gene, J gene, CDR3 protein.

TRBV7-7	TRBJ2-1	ASSLGLEDEQF
TRBV10-3	TRBJ2-3	AISEGPSGTDTQY
TRBV20-1	TRBJ1-2	SAPGAGPNYGYT
TRBV20-1	TRBJ2-1	SARVSGEGEQF
TRBV4-1	TRBJ2-4	ASSQALTDGAKNIQY
TRBV20-1	TRBJ2-5	SARDSQGAY
TRBV7-3	.	ASSLNSRETQY
TRBV6-1	TRBJ2-7	ANSEDRGVIATPYEQY
TRBV15	TRBJ2-7	ATRGSGVDEQY
TRBV11-2	TRBJ2-7	ASSTDGGSSYEQY
TRBV6-2/TRBV6-3	TRBJ2-3	ASSSAGGPDTQY
TRBV12-3/TRBV12-4	TRBJ1-1	ASSLRQGSGTEAF
TRBV20-1	TRBJ2-7	SARAALDRPSSYEQY
TRBV12-3/TRBV12-4	TRBJ2-5	ASSFGRRGEETQY
TRBV20-1	TRBJ1-1	SAREGAWGSVSEAF
TRBV5-1	TRBJ1-1	ASSLVRVNTEAF
TRBV20-1	TRBJ1-2	SARAPTGAIYGYT
TRBV10-1	TRBJ2-3	ASLERRGDTQY
TRBV7-9	.	ASSWSWGQGYNEQY
TRBV7-8	TRBJ2-3	ASSFSGGAVEDTQY
TRBV27	TRBJ2-5	ASSLRLAGGPKTQY
TRBV6-1	TRBJ2-2	ASSEAGRGSANTGELF
TRBV20-1	TRBJ2-5	SARHPRGGSKTQY
TRBV15	TRBJ2-1	ATSGRWTSGGRNEQF
TRBV3-1	TRBJ2-7	TSSHISLEQY
TRBV5-1	TRBJ1-1	ASSSLTSDTEAF
TRBV4-1	TRBJ2-5	ASSQVRSGGETQY
TRBV5-1	TRBJ2-5	ASSLRVRETQY
TRBV15	TRBJ2-3	ATSRVEGSGTDTQY
TRBV7-6	TRBJ2-1	ASSLGPSGARGEQF
TRBV6-5	TRBJ1-1	ASSYSPTLNTEAF
TRBV12-3/TRBV12-4	TRBJ1-2	ASSFVDYGYT
TRBV5-6	TRBJ2-3	ASSLVGAASDTQY
TRBV20-1	TRBJ2-3	SARISGTDTQY
TRBV6-1	TRBJ2-1	ASSVKWEQF
TRBV4-1	TRBJ2-1	ASSRPGTEYNEQF
TRBV20-1	TRBJ1-4	SAQGGGTNEKLF
TRBV5-1	TRBJ2-1	TSSSGLAGGRNEQF
TRBV3-1	TRBJ2-1	ASSQDLLLDEQF
TRBV4-1	TRBJ2-1	ASSQVAPYNEQF
TRBV29-1	TRBJ1-2	SVPRGVYGYT
TRBV4-1	TRBJ2-3	ASSQVGVSTDTQY